This T cell receptor (beta chain) was obtained from a study of T cell responses to AZD1222 COVID-19 vaccine. Sequenced by immunoSEQ multiplex PCR; TCRdb stores in-frame clones only, minus some. The repertoire holds tens of thousands of clones, with around four fifths as singletons. The CDR3 extends over 14 amino acids. The germline V and J ends were trimmed by 0 bases and 6 bases, with 8 bases remaining between them. CDR1 is LNHNV, CDR2 YYDKDF, per germline (reference sequence). A note on this clone: Its target is not known.

Study-wide points: Spike-specific TCR repertoires showed rising breadth and depth after two AZD1222 doses. Donors were largely white British and mainly female; clonal diversity was possibly underestimated. Recipients of AZD1222 seropositive at baseline numbered only 5 or 6. The CD4 TCRs associated with vaccination extended across spike and predominated at 160-218 and 743-854.

The chain employs TRBV15 and TRBJ2-2; D possibly corresponds to TRBD1 (6 bases). Sample: peripheral blood, taken on day 0 of MenACWY control vaccination. This clonotype was obtained from an adult in good health. The DNA for the CDR3 is TGTGCCACCAGCAGAGACAGGGGTTCCGGGGAGCTGTTTTTT. It yields the protein CATSRDRGSGELFF.